This T cell receptor beta chain is from a study of T cell changes during pregnancy in multiple sclerosis. Germline V lookup: CDR1 GTSNPN, CDR2 SVGIG (reference sequence). The CDR3 length is 13 residues. Trimming shortened V by 2 bases and J by 1 base, and 8 bases separated the two germline ends. TCRdb keeps only in-frame clones here, not all; method: immunoSEQ multiplex PCR. The sample yields around 60,000 clones, 80% to 90% seen once. Source: peripheral blood, taken in the first trimester of pregnancy. This sequence was found in a female donor with multiple sclerosis, enrolled in a pregnancy study. V gene TRBV30 combines with J gene TRBJ1-1, with TRBD1 as a possible D gene (5 bases). In nucleotides, the CDR3 is TGTGCCTGGAGTCTCCAGGGGAACACTGAAGCTTTCTTT. This gives the protein CAWSLQGNTEAFF.